The 27 T cell receptor beta chains below were found in one sample sequenced in a study of human T cells and chemical hapten exposure. TCRdb passed the 5' RACE reads through MiXCR, listing each CDR3 protein once. Of tens of thousands of distinct CDR3 sequences listed, roughly 8.4% were seen once; the top ten hold approximately 2.3%. Unfractionated whole blood was the source from which total RNA was extracted. All receptors derive from a male donor in good health.

This chain uses TRBV5-1 with TRBJ2-3; no definite D call. Germline values: CDR1 SGHRS, CDR2 YFSETQ. The CDR3 consists of 12 residues. V lost 0 bases to trimming and J lost 4 bases, with 3 bases between them. The CDR3 protein is CASSLDADTQYF. CDR3 coding DNA: TGCGCCAGCAGCTTGGACGCAGATACGCAGTATTTT.

This clonotype appeared many times. This chain links TRBV27 with TRBJ2-1; D call uncertain. Trimming cost V 4 bases and J 8 bases, with 18 bases left between them. The CDR3 consists of 15 residues. Germline CDR1 MNHEY, CDR2 SMNVEV (reference sequence). CDR3 residues: CASSSGPTARYEQFF. The DNA of the CDR3 is TGTGCCAGCAGTTCCGGGCCGACCGCTCGGTATGAGCAGTTCTTC.

This clonotype has ten or more counts. The chain has TRBV12-3 or TRBV12-4 and TRBJ2-7, with unresolved D. Trimming took off 5 bases at V and 2 bases at J, with 19 bases between the two ends. This CDR3 has 16 amino acids. CDR3 sequence reads: CASSPRGPGSPYEQYF. Written as DNA, the CDR3 is TGTGCCAGCAGTCCCCGTGGCCCAGGCAGCCCCTACGAGCAGTACTTC.

This clonotype was seen more than once but under ten times. The CDR3 loop reads CASSQDVLGREYETYGYTF. CDR3 nucleotide sequence: TGTGCCAGCAGCCAAGATGTGTTGGGGCGCGAGTATGAAACGTATGGCTACACCTTC. The chain has TRBV3-1 and TRBJ1-2; the D gene is possibly TRBD1 (5 bases). The germline V and J ends were trimmed by 0 bases and 5 bases, with 25 bases remaining between them. This CDR3 is built from 19 residues. The germline gives CDR1 LGHDT, CDR2 YNNKEL (reference sequence).

This clonotype was counted only a few times. The chain joins TRBV7-2 to TRBJ1-1; D gene unclear. Germline-derived CDR1 and CDR2 are SGHTA and FQGNSA. The CDR3 totals 13 residues. Trimming took 3 bases from V and 4 from J, leaving 9 bases between them. In DNA form, the CDR3 reads TGTGCCAGCAGCTTGGACGGAGTCACTGAAGCTTTCTTT. It is translated as CASSLDGVTEAFF.

The rearrangement uses TRBV30 and TRBJ1-1, with D possibly matching TRBD1 (6 bases). The germline CDR1 and CDR2 sequences are GTSNPN and SVGIG (reference sequence). The V end was cut by 2 bases, the J end by 4 bases, with 11 bases between. CDR3 length: 13 amino acids. Here the CDR3 reads CAWSLQGGTEAFF. CDR3 nucleotide sequence: TGTGCCTGGAGTCTACAGGGAGGCACTGAAGCTTTCTTT.

This clonotype was counted ten times or more. In this CDR3 the conserved last residue, phenylalanine or tryptophan, is missing, so a read error is likely. Because the CDR3's place on the DNA is in doubt, the DNA is left out and the CDR3 is given as listed by TCRdb. The chain employs TRBV21-1 and TRBJ2-1. TRBV21-1 is described as a pseudogene. The CDR3 is 8 amino acids long, termini counted. CDR3 region: CASSPNFQ.

This rearrangement joins TRBV29-1 to TRBJ2-7; 11 bases map to TRBD2. The J segment lost 7 bases and the V segment lost 4 bases, leaving 6 bases of the junction unmatched. The CDR3 runs to 13 residues. Germline V lookup: CDR1 SQVTM, CDR2 ANQGSEA. CDR3 sequence (DNA): TGCAGCGTTGGACTAGCGGGAAGATGGGAGCAGTACTTC. Protein sequence: CSVGLAGRWEQYF.

The chain employs TRBV6-1 and TRBJ2-6; TRBD1 is a possible D gene (6 bases). The CDR3 spans 17 residues. CDR1 MNHNS and CDR2 SASEGT come from the germline V gene. V was trimmed by 7 bases and J by 3 bases, leaving 19 bases between them. CDR3 residues: CASIWGHLTFGANVLTF. CDR3 DNA: TGTGCCAGCATCTGGGGGCACCTTACTTTTGGGGCCAACGTCCTGACTTTC.

This clonotype was recorded at least ten times. The rearrangement joins TRBV11-2 to TRBJ2-7; the D gene is possibly TRBD2 (5 bases). Germline V lookup: CDR1 SGHAT, CDR2 FQNNGV. The V gene lost 4 bases and the J gene lost 7 bases, with 8 bases spanning the gap. This CDR3 has 11 residues. CDR3 amino acids: CASSSRREQYF. CDR3 DNA sequence: TGTGCCAGCAGCTCCCGGAGGGAGCAGTACTTC.

The chain carries TRBV12-3 or TRBV12-4 and TRBJ2-2; D not certain. CDR3 size: 16 residues. Between the trimmed V and J ends, which lost 6 bases and 4 bases, there was a span of 18 bases. CDR3 in amino acids: CASRPPRTFLTGELFF. In DNA form, the CDR3 reads TGTGCCAGCAGACCGCCGAGAACCTTCCTCACCGGGGAGCTGTTTTTT.

The CDR3 DNA follows: TGTGCCACCAGCACGACAGGAGCTGGCTACACCTTC. Translating gives CATSTTGAGYTF. J is TRBJ1-2 and V is TRBV15; D may be TRBD1 (6 bases). V was pared by 4 bases and J by 7 bases, with 10 bases between. CDR3 size: 12 residues. Looked up from germline, CDR1 is LNHNV and CDR2 is YYDKDF (reference sequence).

This clonotype was picked up many times. This chain links TRBV2 with TRBJ1-4, with D possibly matching TRBD1 (5 bases). The ends were cut back, 7 bases at V and 8 bases at J, with 17 bases in the middle. This CDR3 comprises 14 residues. Looked up from germline, CDR1 is SNHLY and CDR2 is FYNNEI. Here the CDR3 reads CASTPGAFDEKLFF. CDR3 nucleotides: TGTGCCAGCACCCCCGGGGCGTTTGACGAAAAACTGTTTTTT.

In its sample, this clonotype was seen many times. The rearrangement links TRBV29-1 to TRBJ2-1; 12 bases are shared with TRBD2. Germline CDR1 is SQVTM and CDR2 is ANQGSEA. The CDR3 has 14 amino acids. Trimming at V came to 5 bases and at J to 7 bases, leaving 6 bases not matched to a gene. CDR3 nucleotide sequence: TGCAGCGTTCTCACTAGCGGGAGGCGGAATGAGCAGTTCTTC. Protein: CSVLTSGRRNEQFF.

This clonotype was picked up a small number of times. The chain uses TRBV5-1 and TRBJ2-1; D call uncertain. The CDR3 totals 13 residues. Germline CDR1 is SGHRS and CDR2 is YFSETQ. V dropped 1 base and J dropped 8 bases, with 10 bases sitting between them. The CDR3 DNA reads as TGCGCCAGCAGCTTGAGTCTGCCGGATGAGCAGTTCTTC. Translation: CASSLSLPDEQFF.

This clonotype has a count of ten or more. The chain has TRBV7-9 and TRBJ2-5; the match to TRBD1 covers 9 bases. Germline V CDR1 and CDR2: SEHNR, FQNEAQ (reference sequence). The CDR3 runs to 15 residues. With V trimmed by 4 bases and J by 0 bases, 3 bases remained unmatched. CDR3 DNA sequence: TGTGCCAGCAGCTCCGGGACAGGGTACCAAGAGACCCAGTACTTC. Its translation is CASSSGTGYQETQYF.

A few counts support this clonotype. The V call is TRBV27, the J call TRBJ1-1; D possibly corresponds to TRBD1 (5 bases). The CDR3 loop spans 15 amino acids. Trimming left V 3 bases short and J 0 bases short, with 11 bases between. The V gene's germline CDR1 is MNHEY and CDR2 SMNVEV (reference sequence). CDR3 sequence reads: CASSLYRPLNTEAFF. The CDR3 nucleotides are TGTGCCAGCAGTTTGTACAGGCCATTGAACACTGAAGCTTTCTTT.

This clonotype was observed many times. The CDR3 nucleotides are TGCAGTGCTAGAAACCGAATGCACAATGAGCAGTTCTTC. Translation gives CSARNRMHNEQFF. The chain combines TRBV20-1 with TRBJ2-1, with D unresolved. CDR1 and CDR2 (germline): DFQATT, SNEGSKA (reference sequence). The CDR3 sequence is 13 residues long. V lost 2 bases, J lost 5 bases, and 10 bases lay in between.

This clonotype was observed many times. The chain has TRBV10-3 and TRBJ2-3, with 9 bases fitting TRBD2. Germline lookup yields CDR1 ENHRY and CDR2 SYGVKD. The CDR3 runs to 15 residues. Trimming removed 6 bases from V and 0 bases from J; junction bases left unmatched: 4. The CDR3 is CAISGLARSTDTQYF. Written as DNA, the CDR3 is TGTGCCATCAGCGGACTAGCGCGGAGCACAGATACGCAGTATTTT.

This clonotype was seen a few times. This sequence joins TRBV4-3 and TRBJ2-7, with D possibly being TRBD1 (6 bases). This CDR3 is built from 14 residues. Trimming pared 1 base from V and 7 bases from J, leaving 14 bases between. Germline V gene sequence: CDR1 LGHNA, CDR2 YSLEER. The DNA for the CDR3 is TGCGCCAGCAGCCAAGTAGTCAGGGGCGGAGAGCAGTACTTC. Its protein is CASSQVVRGGEQYF.

CDR3 protein: CASSPRLAGDAEQFF. The CDR3 bases are TGTGCCAGCAGTCCACGACTAGCAGGTGATGCTGAGCAGTTCTTC. The chain recombines TRBV6-2 or TRBV6-3 with TRBJ2-1; TRBD2 matches at 7 bases. V gave up 5 bases and J gave up 9 bases; unmatched junction bases: 13. CDR3 length equals 15 residues. The germline CDR1 and CDR2 sequences are MNHEY and SVGEGT.

This clonotype has only a few counts. The chain joins TRBV7-9 to TRBJ2-7; D gene uncertain. V was cut by 8 bases and J by 0 bases, with 14 bases left in between. CDR1 and CDR2 from the germline V gene are SEHNR and FQNEAQ (reference sequence). The CDR3 contains 14 residues. CDR3: CASLSGNSSYEQYF. CDR3 nucleotides: TGTGCCAGCCTATCGGGTAACTCCTCCTACGAGCAGTACTTC.

The chain joins TRBV4-3 to TRBJ1-1, with unresolved D. The CDR3 has 15 residues. V was pared by 0 bases and J by 2 bases, with 10 bases between. Germline CDR1 and CDR2: LGHNA and YSLEER. CDR3 sequence: CASSQDRNPNTEAFF. The CDR3 coding sequence is TGCGCCAGCAGCCAAGACAGGAACCCTAACACTGAAGCTTTCTTT.

The V and J genes are TRBV6-2 or TRBV6-3 and TRBJ2-7; unclear D gene. The CDR3 loop spans 12 amino acids. Germline V gene lookup returns CDR1 MNHEY and CDR2 SVGEGT. Trimming took 1 base from V and 0 from J, leaving 1 base between them. The CDR3 DNA is TGTGCCAGCAGTTACTTCTCCTACGAGCAGTACTTC. Residues: CASSYFSYEQYF.

This clonotype was seen more than once but under ten times. The V gene is TRBV20-1, the J gene TRBJ2-5; D is unresolved. The germline V gene has CDR1 DFQATT and CDR2 SNEGSKA (reference sequence). V lost 2 bases and J 5 bases, leaving 3 bases between the germline ends. This CDR3 region has 10 residues. The CDR3 is CSARLETQYF. The CDR3 DNA sequence: TGCAGTGCTAGATTGGAGACCCAGTACTTC.

V and J are TRBV7-2 and TRBJ1-6, with D perhaps matching TRBD1 (6 bases). The length of the CDR3 is 14 residues. V gave up 5 bases and J gave up 14 bases, with 19 bases separating them. The germline V gene encodes CDR1 SGHTA and CDR2 FQGNSA. This chain's CDR3 is CASSQTGTPETLHF. Here the CDR3 DNA reads TGTGCCAGCAGCCAAACAGGGACCCCCGAGACCCTCCACTTT.

Ten or more counts support this clonotype. The genes are TRBV6-2 or TRBV6-3 and TRBJ2-3, with TRBD1 matching 7 bases. CDR1 is MNHEY and CDR2 is SVGEGT in the germline V gene. The CDR3 is made up of 16 amino acids. V trimming: 5 bases; J trimming: 2 bases; junction bases outside the gene matches: 10. The CDR3 here is CASSPGQADLTDTQYF. The CDR3 region has the DNA TGTGCCAGCAGTCCCGGACAGGCGGATCTCACAGATACGCAGTATTTT.